This T cell receptor beta chain came from a study of T cell repertoires in cytomegalovirus infection. Turning to the study itself: The authors used CMV epitopes that were HLA-C-restricted (recently identified) and HLA-B-restricted (well studied). Indications of both CMV infection and matching HLA type were provided by public TCR beta signatures.

With 5 bases clipped from V and 2 bases from J, the junction kept 6 bases outside the gene matches. Per the germline V gene, CDR1 is SGHTA and CDR2 is FQGNSA. CDR3 size: 15 residues. Via MiXCR, TCRdb re-called the reads, giving one row per CDR3 protein. The sample has about 470,000 distinct CDR3 sequences, approximately 42% seen once; the top ten hold around 45%. Study outcomes and limitations: Accumulated public TCR beta family frequency recognized individuals carrying CMV together with the relevant HLA. What dominated the ex vivo response were HLA-C-restricted CMV-specific TCR beta clonotypes.

This clonotype was counted a few times. Antigen specificity is unknown. The sequencing used cultured PBMCs, collected from culture after CMV antigen stimulation. The sequence derives from a human donor in good health (CMV status not recorded). Some clones in this sample may be carry-over from other donors' samples. The rearrangement uses TRBV7-2 and TRBJ2-7; 10 bases match TRBD2. CDR3 sequence (DNA): TGTGCCAGCAGCCCCCGGACTAGCGGTACCTACGAGCAGTACTTC. Translating gives CASSPRTSGTYEQYF.